This T cell receptor (beta chain) stems from a study of blood T cell repertoires in COVID-19. Study summary: Spain, Italy and the United States supplied samples that represented acute and convalescent COVID-19. The cDNA or gDNA used as material had been derived from T cells, B-cell-depleted T cells, or PBMCs.

V shed 1 base and J shed 3 bases, with 10 bases lying between them. Germline values: CDR1 LNHDA, CDR2 SQIVND (reference sequence). The CDR3 contains 15 residues. TCRdb's copy holds only in-frame clones and misses some; the assay was immunoSEQ multiplex PCR. The sample lists some 200,000 clones, around 88% occurring once. The chain is built from TRBV19 and TRBJ1-5; D is uncertain. The sample comprised peripheral blood. The clonotype originates from a man aged 18 to 35 with active or convalescent COVID-19. The CDR3 sequence: CASSIGLRHNQPQHF. The CDR3, as DNA: TGTGCCAGTAGTATAGGGCTCAGACACAATCAGCCCCAGCATTTT.